This TCR beta chain was found in a study of EBV T-cell therapy then PD-1 blockade in nasopharyngeal carcinoma. V lost 3 bases and J 11 bases, leaving 10 bases between the germline ends. This CDR3 has 12 amino acids. CDR1 is MDHEN, CDR2 SYDVKM, per germline. Stated treatment: AdE1-LMPpoly-expanded autologous EBV-specific T-cell therapy followed by anti-PD-1 nivolumab. Comments on this clone: Its antigen is not known.

Assay used: immunoSEQ multiplex PCR; TCRdb lists only in-frame clones, some missing. Here the sample spans about 24,000 clones, over 70% being singletons. The genes are TRBV28 and TRBJ1-4; D gene ambiguous. Here the sequenced sample was CD8+ T cells from blood, taken at approximately day 60 from a patient whose treatment included autologous EBV-specific T cells and nivolumab. This receptor was taken from a man between 40 and 49 years old with nasopharyngeal carcinoma. As DNA, the CDR3 is TGTGCCAGCAGTTTCTTTAGCGGGAAACTGTTTTTT. This translates into CASSFFSGKLFF.